The rows below give T cell receptor beta chains drawn from one sample of a study of esophageal squamous cell carcinoma under preoperative chemotherapy. TCRdb re-analysed the PCR reads in MiXCR, keeping a single row per CDR3 protein. The sample lists roughly 32,000 distinct CDR3 sequences; 40% to 60% were seen once. The material was obtained from a patient given preoperative chemotherapy. The receptor set was obtained from a human donor with esophageal squamous cell carcinoma. The donor label of this sample is uncertain. The CDR3 runs from the conserved cysteine through the conserved F or W.

>TRBJ2-3|TRBV7-6
CARGLLAVSTETQYF
>TRBJ2-5|TRBV10-3
CASTGGQATRYF
>TRBJ2-3|TRBV27
CASSLSAGSDTQYF
>TRBJ2-3|TRBV19
CASKDGTTDTQYF
>NA|TRBV7-2
CASSLGRALGYNEQYF
>TRBJ2-3|TRBV7-9
CASSLEGGPAEAQYF
>TRBJ1-2|TRBV7-5
CISVSEALDHKTYGYTF
>TRBJ2-5|TRBV7-6
CASSLRQTLETQYF
>TRBJ2-3|TRBV6-4
CASSVAGGTDTQYF
>TRBJ2-7|TRBV7-9
CASSFAQGPVGQYF
>NA|TRBV7-2
CASGGGGAGGTQYF
>TRBJ2-3|TRBV20-1
CSAQSGGGGTDTQYF
>TRBJ2-5|TRBV7-6
CAGRGGSDQDTQYF
>TRBJ2-2|TRBV7-4
CASSRKTASTGAQFF
>TRBJ2-1|TRBV7-8
CASSLGWPSSYNEQFF
>TRBJ2-7|TRBV6-1
CASTNPGNWYEQYF
>TRBJ2-7|TRBV7-2
CASSPSTGYEQYF
>NA|TRBV7-6
CASKRQTTGEQYF
>TRBJ1-2|TRBV6-5
CASSYSDRYGYTF
>TRBJ2-1|TRBV12-3/TRBV12-4
CASSLAGRGHTYNEQFF
>TRBJ1-2|TRBV6-1
CASRENYDRVYGYTF
>TRBJ2-3|TRBV7-2
CASSFGTGNTGAQYF
>TRBJ2-3|TRBV7-6
CASSPFDWANTGEQFF
>TRBJ2-5|TRBV7-7
CASSPSRSYNEQYF
>NA|TRBV7-8
CASSRTGGAEQYF
>TRBJ2-7|TRBV6-1
CASSEASGGGDYEQYF
>TRBJ2-4|TRBV7-2
CAGRLGTRDQNTQYF
>TRBJ2-1|TRBV5-4
CASSLGARGRASYNEQFF
>NA|TRBV7-2
CASSQRANPYNEQYF
>TRBJ2-2|TRBV7-8
CASSVHPREWGTGTLYF
>TRBJ2-2|TRBV12-3/TRBV12-4
CASSWRDRGRGTGELFF
>TRBJ2-4|TRBV12-3/TRBV12-4
CASSVPGLRASDTQYF
>TRBJ2-1|TRBV5-4
CASSGVLNNEQFF
>TRBJ2-5|TRBV19
CASSEGGGGETQYF
>NA|TRBV12-3/TRBV12-4
CASSIGLAGYEQYF
>TRBJ2-2|TRBV12-3/TRBV12-4
CASSYAGEGTGELFF
>TRBJ2-3|TRBV11-3
CASSPSGRLTDTQYF
>TRBJ2-1|TRBV7-9
CASSLVAQGGQDEQFF
>TRBJ2-3|TRBV10-2
CASGEGLLEPTDTQYF
>TRBJ2-3|TRBV19
CASSIETTDTQYF
>TRBJ2-2|TRBV28
CASISNTGELFF
>TRBJ2-4|TRBV7-2
CASTGAGRGDQDTQYF
>TRBJ2-7|TRBV10-2
CASGSGFEQYF
>TRBJ2-2|TRBV7-2
CASSISGAAGELFF
>TRBJ2-5|TRBV12-5
CASGFQMGGIDEQYF
>TRBJ2-5|TRBV6-2/TRBV6-3
CASKTGFGGGPAETQYF
>TRBJ2-5|TRBV12-3/TRBV12-4
CASSLKGGRFYNEQYF
>TRBJ2-3|TRBV7-6
CGSSRREPQYF
>TRBJ2-1|TRBV27
CASRAGGRAAYNEQFF
>TRBJ2-1|TRBV25-1
CASSEWRVANEQFF